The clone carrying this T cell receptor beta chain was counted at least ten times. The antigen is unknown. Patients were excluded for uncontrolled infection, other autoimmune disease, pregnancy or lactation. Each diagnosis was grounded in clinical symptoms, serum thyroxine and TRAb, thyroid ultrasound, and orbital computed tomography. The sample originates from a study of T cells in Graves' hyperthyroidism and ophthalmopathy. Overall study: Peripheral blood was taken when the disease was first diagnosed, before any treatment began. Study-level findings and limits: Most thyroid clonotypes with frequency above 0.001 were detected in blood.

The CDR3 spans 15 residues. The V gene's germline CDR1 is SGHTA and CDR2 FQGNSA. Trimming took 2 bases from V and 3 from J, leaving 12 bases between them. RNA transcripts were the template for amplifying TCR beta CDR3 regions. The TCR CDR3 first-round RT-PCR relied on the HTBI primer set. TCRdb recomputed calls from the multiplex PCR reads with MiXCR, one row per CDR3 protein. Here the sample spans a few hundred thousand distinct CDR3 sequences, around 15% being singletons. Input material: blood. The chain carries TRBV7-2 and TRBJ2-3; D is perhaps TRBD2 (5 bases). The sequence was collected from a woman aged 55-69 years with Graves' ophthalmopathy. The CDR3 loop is CASSLSRAWTDTQYF. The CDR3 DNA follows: TGTGCCAGCAGCTTATCGAGGGCCTGGACAGATACGCAGTATTTT.